This TCR beta chain appears in the sequencing data of a study of shared clonotypes between healthy human individuals. Across the study: Two female and a few male donors aged 18 to 49 were enrolled.

This clone was observed a few times. Its antigen is unknown. The germline gives CDR1 GTSNPN, CDR2 SVGIG (reference sequence). This CDR3 region has 12 residues. The V end was cut by 0 bases, the J end by 11 bases, with 13 bases between. It was CD45RO-negative cells, positively selected for CCR7, that made up naive CD8 cells, with terminally differentiated effector memory CD45RA+ cells excluded. The study drew its donors from healthy HIV-negative adults without recent acute infections or vaccinations. Overall study findings and caveats: Clonotypes which were not shared had lower generation probabilities than clonotypes that all four donors shared. Genetic and exposure-history diversity was limited by the few donors.

TCRdb's copy holds only in-frame clones and misses some; the assay was immunoSEQ multiplex PCR. Of millions of clones listed, around 93% are singletons. Sequencing used naive CD8+ T cells from PBMCs. The chain combines TRBV30 with TRBJ1-1, with TRBD1 as a possible D gene (6 bases). This receptor was obtained from a man younger than 30 in good health. Some clones in this sample may be carry-over from other donors' samples. Written as DNA, the CDR3 is TGTGCCTGGAGTGTCGGGGGGCTGGGGGCTTTCTTT. Amino acids: CAWSVGGLGAFF.